The next 23 T cell receptor beta chains were all read from a single sample in a study of T-cell reconstitution after alpha-beta-depleted transplantation in children. Construction of the TCRbeta library involved unique molecular identifiers. TCRdb reanalysed the PCR reads using MiXCR and keeps one entry per CDR3 protein. This table holds hundreds of thousands of distinct CDR3 sequences, roughly 13% found once. The material sequenced was PBMCs, mostly from graft donor cells, taken 360 days after TCRalphabeta/CD19-depleted stem cell transplant. These receptors originate from a male patient aged 5 to 17 who had a stem cell transplant for acute myeloid leukemia, so the T cells may come from the graft donor.

The V and J genes are TRBV5-1 and TRBJ2-1; 9 bases map to TRBD2. The V gene end was trimmed by 0 bases and the J gene end by 4 bases; junction bases not matched to a gene: 5. CDR1 and CDR2 from the germline V gene are SGHRS and YFSETQ. There are 16 residues in the CDR3. The CDR3 region has the DNA TGCGCCAGCAGCTTGGGGATAGCGGGAGCTTACAATGAGCAGTTCTTC. Encoded protein: CASSLGIAGAYNEQFF.

CDR3 amino acids: CATSRDALAGVLVFF. The CDR3 DNA follows: TGTGCCACCAGCAGAGATGCCCTAGCGGGAGTTTTGGTGTTTTTT. This chain joins TRBV15 and TRBJ2-2; the match to TRBD2 covers 10 bases. Per the germline V gene, CDR1 is LNHNV and CDR2 is YYDKDF (reference sequence). The CDR3 has 15 residues. Losses at the gene ends were 0 bases for V and 15 bases for J; bases not matched to a gene: 10.

This chain links TRBV28 with TRBJ2-5; TRBD2 agrees at 11 bases. The CDR3 runs 16 residues. J gave up 0 bases and V 4 bases, and 4 bases lay outside the gene matches. Germline V lookup: CDR1 MDHEN, CDR2 SYDVKM. CDR3 loop: CASSSLAGGNQETQYF. CDR3 coding DNA: TGTGCCAGCAGTTCCTTAGCGGGAGGGAACCAAGAGACCCAGTACTTC.

The V gene is TRBV29-1, the J gene TRBJ2-3, with 10 positions matching TRBD2. Germline loops: CDR1 SQVTM, CDR2 ANQGSEA. The J segment lost 4 bases and the V segment lost 1 base, leaving 14 bases of the junction unmatched. The CDR3 is 18 residues long. CDR3 in DNA: TGCAGCGTTGAAGCCGGCACGCGGAGCGGGAGGGCCGCAGATACGCAGTATTTT. Residues: CSVEAGTRSGRAADTQYF.

This clonotype turned up a few times. The gene calls are TRBV13 and TRBJ2-7; D uncertain. CDR1 and CDR2 from the germline V gene are PRHDT and FYEKMQ (reference sequence). The germline V and J ends were trimmed by 2 bases and 5 bases, with 19 bases remaining between them. This CDR3 spans 16 amino acids. CDR3 DNA sequence: TGTGCCAGCAGCTTAAGGGCTCCGGGTCCCATCAACGAGCAGTACTTC. It translates to CASSLRAPGPINEQYF. The whole variable domain, filled in from reference TRBV13 and TRBJ2-7, reads AAGVIQSPRHLIKEKRETATLKCYPIPRHDTVYWYQQGPGQDPQFLISFYEKMQSDKGSIPDRFSAQQFSDYHSELNMSSLELGDSALYFCASSLRAPGPINEQYFGPGTRLTVT.

This clonotype was found many times. The V call is TRBV4-3, the J call TRBJ2-7; TRBD2 agrees at 7 bases. V gave up 0 bases and J gave up 2 bases; unmatched junction bases: 4. The CDR3 extends over 15 amino acids. CDR1 is LGHNA, CDR2 YSLEER, per germline. Here the CDR3 reads CASSQDRAGPYEQYF. The CDR3 bases are TGCGCCAGCAGCCAAGATCGAGCGGGGCCCTACGAGCAGTACTTC.

This CDR3 reads CASSPGLLDSPLHF. In DNA, the CDR3 is TGCGCCAGCTCTCCGGGCTTGTTGGATTCACCCCTCCACTTT. V gene TRBV5-1 combines with J gene TRBJ1-6; D gene unclear. Germline assignment: CDR1 SGHRS and CDR2 YFSETQ. Trimming cost V 7 bases and J 8 bases, with 16 bases left between them. This CDR3 has 14 amino acids.

This clonotype was detected a few times. This rearrangement joins TRBV28 to TRBJ1-6; 9 bases are a match to TRBD1. The CDR3 contains 14 residues. The V and J ends lost 8 bases and 9 bases, in that order; junction bases with no gene match: 8. Per germline, CDR1 MDHEN and CDR2 SYDVKM. The DNA for the CDR3 is TGTGCCAGCGACGACAGGGGGGAAGGTTCACCCCTCCACTTT. It translates to CASDDRGEGSPLHF.

The count of this clonotype is one. The chain employs TRBV19 and TRBJ2-7, with D possibly matching TRBD2 (5 bases). Germline-derived CDR1 and CDR2 are LNHDA and SQIVND (reference sequence). CDR3 length: 16 residues. V lost 5 bases and J lost 5, with 22 bases in between. The CDR3 is CASSPLEGLLNHEQYF. The CDR3 coding sequence is TGTGCCAGTAGTCCTCTTGAGGGCCTCCTGAACCACGAGCAGTACTTC.

J is TRBJ2-7 and V is TRBV7-6; the D is unclear. Germline CDR1 and CDR2: SGHVS and FNYEAQ. The CDR3 is made up of 12 amino acids. Trimming removed 0 bases at V and 6 bases at J, with 6 bases between. This CDR3 is CASSLAQSEQYF. CDR3 nucleotides: TGTGCCAGCAGCTTAGCGCAATCCGAGCAGTACTTC.

This clonotype was seen a handful of times. This chain uses TRBV7-9 with TRBJ2-7; D perhaps matches TRBD1 (5 bases). The CDR3 is made up of 14 amino acids. The V end was cut by 2 bases, the J end by 6 bases, with 14 bases between. CDR1 and CDR2 from the germline V gene are SEHNR and FQNEAQ (reference sequence). The DNA for the CDR3 is TGTGCCAGCAGCTTAAAAGGGGCCCCCTCCGAGCAGTACTTC. It is translated as CASSLKGAPSEQYF.

This clonotype came up a few times. V usage is TRBV24-1 and J usage is TRBJ2-1; D is uncertain. The CDR3 sequence is 18 residues long. Germline assignment: CDR1 KGHDR and CDR2 SFDVKD. V lost 4 bases and J 2 bases, leaving 20 bases between the germline ends. CDR3 loop: CATSDPEVGVPTYNEQFF. DNA for the CDR3: TGTGCCACCAGTGACCCTGAGGTCGGTGTACCTACCTACAATGAGCAGTTCTTC.

This clonotype was seen ten or more times. The chain joins TRBV5-1 to TRBJ2-7, with D possibly being TRBD2 (5 bases). The CDR3 runs to 14 residues. Trimming removed 4 bases from V and 5 bases from J, with 16 bases in between. Germline V lookup: CDR1 SGHRS, CDR2 YFSETQ. The CDR3 here is CASSPAILADEQYF. The CDR3 DNA reads TGCGCCAGCAGCCCGGCTATCCTAGCAGACGAGCAGTACTTC.

This clonotype has a count of ten or more. The chain recombines TRBV28 with TRBJ2-7, with TRBD1 as a possible D gene (6 bases). This CDR3 has 15 amino acids. Trimming removed 7 bases from V and 1 base from J, with 17 bases in between. Germline V gives CDR1 MDHEN, CDR2 SYDVKM. For the CDR3, the DNA is TGTGCCAGCACCCCCTTCGGACAGCGTTCCTACGAGCAGTACTTC. Translating gives CASTPFGQRSYEQYF.

This clonotype was recorded a few times. The CDR3 spells CASSQGKAGELFF. The CDR3 DNA sequence: TGCGCCAGCAGTCAGGGGAAGGCCGGGGAGCTGTTTTTT. V is TRBV23-1 and J is TRBJ2-2; D unresolved. TRBV23-1 is an ORF, and what it does is uncertain. The CDR3 has 13 residues. The germline V and J ends were trimmed by 3 bases and 6 bases, with 8 bases remaining between them.

This clonotype was seen more than once but under ten times. The rearrangement uses TRBV29-1 and TRBJ2-7; 8 bases agree with TRBD1. V dropped 0 bases and J dropped 4; count of bases not matched to a gene: 8. Germline CDR1 reads SQVTM; CDR2 reads ANQGSEA. CDR3 size: 15 residues. The DNA of the CDR3 is TGCAGCGTTGAAGATGGGAGAGACAGGGGTTACGAGCAGTACTTC. Translating it yields CSVEDGRDRGYEQYF.

This chain connects TRBV28 to TRBJ2-6; no clear D. V lost 1 base and J lost 9, with 10 bases in between. Germline-derived CDR1 and CDR2 are MDHEN and SYDVKM. The CDR3 covers 14 residues. The CDR3 nucleotides read TGTGCCAGCAGTTTATTTCCTGGAGACAACGTCCTGACTTTC. As protein: CASSLFPGDNVLTF. The whole variable domain, filled in from reference TRBV28 and TRBJ2-6, reads DVKVTQSSRYLVKRTGEKVFLECVQDMDHENMFWYRQDPGLGLRLIYFSYDVKMKEKGDIPEGYSVSREKKERFSLILESASTNQTSMYLCASSLFPGDNVLTFGAGSRLTVL.

This clonotype has a handful of counts. J is TRBJ2-7 and V is TRBV6-1; 14 positions match TRBD2. The trim removed 6 bases at V and 3 bases at J, leaving 7 bases unmatched. The V gene's germline CDR1 is MNHNS and CDR2 SASEGT. The CDR3 contains 16 residues. CDR3 DNA sequence: TGTGCCAGCAGCCCCCCGGGACTAGCGGGAGTCTACGAGCAGTACTTC. This gives the protein CASSPPGLAGVYEQYF.

The J gene is TRBJ2-7, the V gene TRBV20-1, with TRBD2 as a possible D gene (5 bases). Trimming removed 2 bases from V and 2 bases from J, with 16 bases in between. The CDR3 has 15 residues. The germline V gene encodes CDR1 DFQATT and CDR2 SNEGSKA (reference sequence). The CDR3 here is CSARPLVTGPYEQYF. As DNA, the CDR3 is TGCAGTGCTAGACCACTAGTAACCGGGCCCTACGAGCAGTACTTC.

In this sample, this clonotype turned up a few times. This chain uses TRBV4-3 with TRBJ2-2; D is unclear. Trimming removed 0 bases from V and 1 base from J, with 15 bases in between. This CDR3 is built from 18 residues. Germline lookup yields CDR1 LGHNA and CDR2 YSLEER. CDR3 sequence: CASSQDFPDRWNTGELFF. The DNA for the CDR3 is TGCGCCAGCAGCCAAGATTTCCCTGATCGGTGGAACACCGGGGAGCTGTTTTTT.

This clonotype was recorded a few times. Written as DNA, the CDR3 is TGTGCCAGCAGCGCCTTTAGGACAGGTCCCTCTGGGGCCAACGTCCTGACTTTC. It is translated as CASSAFRTGPSGANVLTF. This chain links TRBV14 with TRBJ2-6; 7 nucleotides align to TRBD1. Trimming removed 5 bases from V and 0 bases from J; junction bases left unmatched: 10. Germline lookup yields CDR1 SGHDN and CDR2 FVKESK. CDR3 length: 18 residues.

This clonotype occurred a few times. The chain is built from TRBV6-1 and TRBJ2-7; 7 positions match TRBD1. With V trimmed by 5 bases and J by 3 bases, 7 bases remained unmatched. Germline V gives CDR1 MNHNS, CDR2 SASEGT. The CDR3 has 14 amino acids. The CDR3 DNA follows: TGTGCCAGCAGTCGACAGGGTAGGTTCTACGAGCAGTACTTC. It codes for CASSRQGRFYEQYF.

As to this clonotype: Compared with germline, one end of the junction differs, possibly owing to a read error. The V and J genes are TRBV18 and TRBJ2-1; D possibly corresponds to TRBD1 (5 bases). Germline CDR1 reads KGHSH; CDR2 reads LQKENI. The CDR3 runs 13 residues. The CDR3 sequence: CASSTPVRERVFF. The CDR3 DNA sequence: TGTGCCAGCTCAACACCAGTCAGGGAAAGGGTGTTCTTC.